Reported below is one T cell receptor beta chain. These data belong to a study of OX40 agonist ivuxolimab in advanced cancers. This table comes from immunoSEQ multiplex PCR, and its TCRdb copy is limited to in-frame clones, with some not included. The sample consists of about 49,000 clones, 85% of them appearing once. Germline V gene data show CDR1 as SGHTA and CDR2 as FQGNSA. The CDR3 sequence is 15 residues long. Unmatched junction bases numbered 8, after V lost 5 bases and J lost 9 bases. The TCR comes from an adult with an advanced solid tumor such as melanoma, head and neck, liver or kidney cancer. This rearrangement joins TRBV7-2 to TRBJ2-3; 13 bases match TRBD2. The material was CD4+ or CD8+ T cells sorted from blood, obtained in a trial of the OX40 agonist ivuxolimab. The CDR3: CASSETSGGARTQYF. The CDR3 nucleotides read TGTGCCAGCAGCGAAACTAGCGGGGGGGCCCGGACGCAGTATTTT.